Listed below are T cell receptor beta chains from one sample, sequenced in a study of regulatory T cells in long-lasting Graves disease. In TCRdb, the multiplex PCR reads were re-called with MiXCR into one record per CDR3 protein. Of roughly 380,000 distinct CDR3 sequences listed, 16% are singletons. The sample also formed part of further work on T cells in Graves' hyperthyroidism and ophthalmopathy.

The sample consisted of peripheral blood mononuclear cells (PBMCs), taken at new diagnosis, from a patient treated with antithyroid drugs. The receptors stem from a man aged 35 to 55 with Graves disease. Both conserved end residues are trimmed from each CDR3. The order of the fields is V gene, clone size, J gene, CDR3 protein. The size of a clone is reported for some rows only, either as once, few or many, or as a class for expanded clones.

TRBV5-1	many	TRBJ1-1	ASRQQGYTEAF
TRBV4-1	few	TRBJ2-1	ASSTRGRQGQYVSYNEQF
TRBV18	many	TRBJ1-1	ASSPKGQRVLGTEAF
TRBV6-1	few	TRBJ1-5	ASSEALGTGVSQPQH
TRBV4-1	once	TRBJ1-1	ASSHPGQGLKAF
TRBV7-3	NA	TRBJ2-2	ASSLGSYTGELF
TRBV3-1	many	TRBJ2-3	ASSQAGTAPTQY
TRBV12-3/TRBV12-4	many	TRBJ2-5	ASSLSLTAPMETQY
TRBV12-3/TRBV12-4	few	TRBJ1-2	ASSYSDDLSGYT
TRBV20-1	NA	TRBJ1-4	SARDKGHRIGGEKLF
TRBV6-2/TRBV6-3	many	TRBJ1-1	ASSFHPGQPGWNTEAF
TRBV28	NA	TRBJ2-5	ASSQRQGRD
TRBV28	NA	TRBJ1-3	ASSSEGEIFSGNTIY
TRBV20-1	few	TRBJ1-3	SAVDRTGNTIY
TRBV4-2	NA	TRBJ2-3	ASSQGLAGGPDTQY
TRBV3-1	NA	TRBJ2-1	ASSQAGHWRGPYNEQF
TRBV6-1	many	TRBJ2-1	ASSSPGTGGRDEQF
TRBV7-9	many	TRBJ2-7	ASSFDSGLLYEQY
TRBV3-1	many	TRBJ2-2	ASSQLLRGSNTGELF
TRBV7-3	many	TRBJ2-1	ASSPRPRGIYNEQF